This passage covers 32 T cell receptor beta chains from one sample sequenced in a study of CD8 T cells in Susac syndrome. cDNA came from around 0.5 to 1 ug RNA primed by random hexamers. TCRdb processed the immunoSEQ multiplex PCR reads anew with MiXCR; each CDR3 protein has one entry. The sample shows 180,000 or so distinct CDR3 sequences, about 95% of them seen only once. Sequenced sample: CD4+ T cells from PBMCs. Receptors originate from a human donor in good health.

This clonotype was detected only once. The chain combines TRBV5-1 with TRBJ2-2; the D is unclear. The CDR3 spans 15 residues. The germline CDR1 and CDR2 sequences are SGHRS and YFSETQ. Trimming shortened V by 0 bases and J by 4 bases, and 10 bases separated the two germline ends. CDR3 in amino acids: CASSLVASGTGELFF. In DNA, the CDR3 is TGCGCCAGCAGCTTGGTTGCCTCGGGCACCGGGGAGCTGTTTTTT. The whole variable domain, remainder taken from reference TRBV5-1 and TRBJ2-2, is KAGVTQTPRYLIKTRGQQVTLSCSPISGHRSVSWYQQTPGQGLQFLFEYFSETQRNKGNFPGRFSGRQFSNSRSEMNVSTLELGDSALYLCASSLVASGTGELFFGEGSRLTVL.

This clonotype was observed once. The chain uses TRBV3-1 and TRBJ2-7; 9 bases fit TRBD2. J was trimmed by 4 bases and V by 4 bases; bases with no gene match: 2. The CDR3 totals 13 residues. Germline loops: CDR1 LGHDT, CDR2 YNNKEL (reference sequence). The CDR3: CASSPLAGYEQYF. The DNA of the CDR3 is TGTGCCAGCAGCCCGCTAGCGGGATACGAGCAGTACTTC.

This clonotype was recorded only once. V usage is TRBV27 and J usage is TRBJ2-5; no reliable D call. There are 13 residues in the CDR3. Looked up from germline, CDR1 is MNHEY and CDR2 is SMNVEV (reference sequence). Trimming took off 6 bases at V and 2 bases at J, with 10 bases between the two ends. The CDR3 region is CASRPASQETQYF. The CDR3 coding sequence is TGTGCCAGCAGACCAGCGAGTCAAGAGACCCAGTACTTC.

The CDR3, as DNA: TGTGCCAGCAGCCAAGAATGGGGTAGCGCCCCTGGGAATGAGCAGTTCTTC. It is translated as CASSQEWGSAPGNEQFF. The chain has TRBV14 and TRBJ2-1; tentative D call: TRBD2 (5 bases). The germline V gene encodes CDR1 SGHDN and CDR2 FVKESK. The CDR3 covers 17 residues. V dropped 0 bases and J dropped 7 bases, with 19 bases sitting between them.

This clonotype occurred once. The genes are TRBV20-1 and TRBJ1-5; the D is unclear. V was cut by 3 bases and J by 3 bases, with 18 bases left in between. CDR1 is DFQATT, CDR2 SNEGSKA, per germline (reference sequence). The CDR3 has 16 residues. The CDR3 DNA is TGCAGTGCTAGCCCGCCCGGGCAGTTTTACAATCAGCCCCAGCATTTT. As protein: CSASPPGQFYNQPQHF.

The genes are TRBV24-1 and TRBJ1-1; D not resolved. Looked up from germline, CDR1 is KGHDR and CDR2 is SFDVKD. V shed 3 bases and J shed 9 bases, with 10 bases lying between them. This CDR3 contains 12 residues. The CDR3 DNA reads TGTGCCACCAGTGATGCGGTCTCACAAGCTTTCTTT. It yields the protein CATSDAVSQAFF.

This chain links TRBV30 with TRBJ2-7, with 8 bases fitting TRBD1. Losses at the gene ends were 2 bases for V and 5 bases for J; bases not matched to a gene: 5. CDR1 and CDR2 (germline): GTSNPN, SVGIG (reference sequence). CDR3 size: 13 residues. The CDR3 sequence is CAWSLYRGNEQYF. The CDR3 DNA reads TGTGCCTGGAGTCTCTACAGGGGGAACGAGCAGTACTTC.

CDR3 DNA sequence: TGTGCCAGCAACCTACTAGCGGGAGGCGTGGATGAGCAGTTCTTC. It is translated as CASNLLAGGVDEQFF. The chain is built from TRBV2 and TRBJ2-1, with 12 bases matching TRBD2. The CDR3 sequence is 15 residues long. V was clipped by 7 bases and J by 8 bases; unmatched bases: 9. Per the germline V gene, CDR1 is SNHLY and CDR2 is FYNNEI. Full variable domain (rest looked up from reference TRBV2 and TRBJ2-1): EPEVTQTPSHQVTQMGQEVILRCVPISNHLYFYWYRQILGQKVEFLVSFYNNEISEKSEIFDDQFSVERPDGSNFTLKIRSTKLEDSAMYFCASNLLAGGVDEQFFGPGTRLTVL.

The rearrangement uses TRBV2 and TRBJ1-1; no clear D. Trimming shortened V by 6 bases and J by 0 bases, and 11 bases separated the two germline ends. The germline V gene has CDR1 SNHLY and CDR2 FYNNEI. The CDR3 runs to 14 residues. The CDR3 nucleotides read TGTGCCAGCAGGAGGGAGGGTTTGAACACTGAAGCTTTCTTT. This codes for CASRREGLNTEAFF.

The V and J genes are TRBV29-1 and TRBJ2-2; D gene ambiguous. The V and J ends lost 4 bases and 6 bases respectively, with 9 bases between them. Germline V CDR1 and CDR2: SQVTM, ANQGSEA. CDR3 length equals 12 residues. The CDR3 loop reads CSVGPQAGELFF. The CDR3 region has the DNA TGCAGCGTTGGACCTCAGGCCGGGGAGCTGTTTTTT.

The chain joins TRBV5-4 to TRBJ1-2; 10 bases fit TRBD1. The CDR3 contains 15 residues. J was trimmed by 5 bases and V by 4 bases; bases with no gene match: 8. Germline V gene data show CDR1 as SGHNT and CDR2 as YYREEE (reference sequence). The CDR3 sequence is CASSIQTGGAYGYTF. For the CDR3, the DNA is TGTGCCAGCAGCATACAGACAGGGGGCGCGTATGGCTACACCTTC.

This clonotype was counted a single time. The genes are TRBV30 and TRBJ1-2, with D perhaps TRBD1 (6 bases). This CDR3 contains 14 residues. Between the trimmed V and J ends, which lost 0 bases and 8 bases, there was a span of 16 bases. CDR1 GTSNPN and CDR2 SVGIG come from the germline V gene (reference sequence). DNA of the CDR3: TGTGCCTGGAGTGTACTCGGGGGGCCTGGGGGCTACACCTTC. Encoded protein: CAWSVLGGPGGYTF.

In DNA, the CDR3 is TGTGCCAGCAGTTTCGGGGTCCCCTCTGGAAACACCATATATTTT. This encodes CASSFGVPSGNTIYF. The V gene is TRBV7-9, the J gene TRBJ1-3; the D is unclear. Germline CDR1 and CDR2: SEHNR and FQNEAQ (reference sequence). The V and J ends lost 6 bases and 0 bases respectively, with 12 bases between them. The length of the CDR3 is 15 residues.

This chain connects TRBV7-9 to TRBJ2-7; the match to TRBD1 covers 9 bases. CDR1 and CDR2 (germline): SEHNR, FQNEAQ (reference sequence). The CDR3 runs to 15 residues. Losses at the gene ends were 5 bases for V and 6 bases for J; bases not matched to a gene: 11. The CDR3 protein is CASSTQGQGQGEQYF. DNA for the CDR3: TGTGCCAGCAGCACACAGGGACAGGGCCAGGGCGAGCAGTACTTC.

This chain links TRBV20-1 with TRBJ2-3, with 9 positions matching TRBD2. This CDR3 region has 15 residues. The V and J ends lost 5 bases and 2 bases, in that order; junction bases with no gene match: 8. Germline V CDR1 and CDR2: DFQATT, SNEGSKA (reference sequence). CDR3 in DNA: TGCAGTGCTCGAATTAGCGGGAGCCTCACAGATACGCAGTATTTT. Residues: CSARISGSLTDTQYF.

This chain uses TRBV30 with TRBJ2-4; a weak D match, TRBD2 (6 bases). V dropped 1 base and J dropped 3 bases, with 10 bases sitting between them. The V gene's germline CDR1 is GTSNPN and CDR2 SVGIG (reference sequence). The CDR3 spans 14 residues. CDR3 protein: CAWSAGGIKNIQYF. The CDR3 nucleotides are TGTGCCTGGAGTGCCGGGGGAATCAAAAACATTCAGTACTTC.

This rearrangement joins TRBV15 to TRBJ2-3; 7 bases are a match to TRBD2. Germline V gene lookup returns CDR1 LNHNV and CDR2 YYDKDF (reference sequence). This CDR3 has 14 amino acids. V lost 6 bases and J lost 1; bases outside the gene matches: 4. The CDR3 here is CATSLAGRTDTQYF. The CDR3 nucleotides are TGTGCCACCAGTTTAGCGGGTCGCACAGATACGCAGTATTTT.

Notes on this clonotype: The junction differs from germline at one of its ends, possibly a read error. The chain is built from TRBV4-3 and TRBJ2-7; TRBD2 aligns across 7 bases. This CDR3 spans 14 amino acids. Germline values: CDR1 LGHNA, CDR2 YSLEER. CDR3 amino acids: CASSPASGDPVRHF. The CDR3 DNA reads TGCGCCAGCAGCCCAGCAAGCGGGGACCCAGTCAGACACTTC.

This chain connects TRBV27 to TRBJ2-5; the D gene is possibly TRBD1 (6 bases). The CDR3 length is 15 residues. Trimming shortened V by 4 bases and J by 5 bases, and 17 bases separated the two germline ends. The germline CDR1 and CDR2 sequences are MNHEY and SMNVEV (reference sequence). This CDR3 is CASSSSPRGRETQYF. Written as DNA, the CDR3 is TGTGCCAGCAGTTCCTCTCCCAGGGGCCGGGAGACCCAGTACTTC.

The genes are TRBV27 and TRBJ2-3; no clear D. V shed 11 bases and J shed 4 bases, with 7 bases lying between them. Germline assignment: CDR1 MNHEY and CDR2 SMNVEV (reference sequence). The CDR3 is 10 amino acids. The CDR3 nucleotides read TGTGCCTCCGGCTCAGATACGCAGTATTTT. As protein: CASGSDTQYF.

In its sample, this clonotype was seen once. The genes are TRBV3-1 and TRBJ2-7, with 7 nucleotides matching TRBD1. The V segment lost 3 bases and the J segment 3 bases; nucleotides outside the gene matches: 8. The germline V gene encodes CDR1 LGHDT and CDR2 YNNKEL (reference sequence). The CDR3 has 15 residues. Here the CDR3 DNA reads TGTGCCAGCAGCCAGGGACAGCACCCGGACTACGAGCAGTACTTC. This encodes CASSQGQHPDYEQYF.

This clonotype has only one observation. The J gene is TRBJ2-4, the V gene TRBV21-1; TRBD2 is the table's D call, not checked against the DNA. TRBV21-1 is marked as a pseudogene. This CDR3 is built from 16 residues. The CDR3 spells CASSESGRSAKNIQYF. The CDR3 nucleotides read TGTGCCAGCAGCGAGTCCGGCAGGTCAGCCAAAAACATTCAGTACTTC.

The chain employs TRBV24-1 and TRBJ2-5; the D call may be TRBD1 or TRBD2 (5 bases each). The V end was cut by 4 bases, the J end by 3 bases, with 11 bases between. Germline CDR1 KGHDR, CDR2 SFDVKD. The CDR3 runs to 14 residues. CDR3 amino acids: CATSDSGPKETQYF. The DNA for the CDR3 is TGTGCCACCAGTGACTCGGGACCCAAAGAGACCCAGTACTTC.

The chain has TRBV3-1 and TRBJ2-7; no reliable D call. Germline lookup yields CDR1 LGHDT and CDR2 YNNKEL (reference sequence). V lost 3 bases to trimming and J lost 0 bases, with 6 bases between them. This CDR3 is built from 13 residues. The CDR3 DNA reads as TGTGCCAGCAGCCATGGCATCTCCTACGAGCAGTACTTC. Translating gives CASSHGISYEQYF.

The chain uses TRBV20-1 and TRBJ2-7, with D possibly TRBD2 on 5 matching bases. V shed 6 bases and J shed 3 bases, with 18 bases lying between them. Germline CDR1 DFQATT, CDR2 SNEGSKA (reference sequence). This CDR3 has 14 residues. CDR3 in amino acids: CSAQTGNGDYEQYF. The CDR3 DNA reads as TGCAGTGCCCAGACCGGGAACGGAGACTACGAGCAGTACTTC.

This rearrangement joins TRBV20-1 to TRBJ2-7, with D perhaps matching TRBD1 (5 bases). The germline V gene encodes CDR1 DFQATT and CDR2 SNEGSKA (reference sequence). This CDR3 has 13 amino acids. DNA of the CDR3: TGCAGCCTGTTAGAAGGGGTTGATTCCGAGCAGTACTTC. Amino acids: CSLLEGVDSEQYF.

V gene TRBV30 combines with J gene TRBJ2-2, with 8 bases matching TRBD1. Germline assignment: CDR1 GTSNPN and CDR2 SVGIG (reference sequence). There are 13 residues in the CDR3. With 8 bases clipped from V and 3 bases from J, the junction kept 5 bases outside the gene matches. Here the CDR3 reads CAHRGFYTGELFF. CDR3 bases: TGTGCCCACAGGGGGTTTTACACCGGGGAGCTGTTTTTT.

The V gene is TRBV19, the J gene TRBJ2-3; tentatively, D is TRBD2 (5 bases). In germline, CDR1 is LNHDA, CDR2 SQIVND (reference sequence). The CDR3 is 14 amino acids. V was cut by 5 bases and J by 6 bases, with 15 bases left in between. CDR3 nucleotide sequence: TGTGCCAGTAGTGGTATACTAGGCCCCGATACGCAGTATTTT. Its protein product is CASSGILGPDTQYF.

The J gene is TRBJ2-3, the V gene TRBV11-2; tentative D call: TRBD2 (5 bases). Germline loops: CDR1 SGHAT, CDR2 FQNNGV. The V and J ends lost 2 bases and 6 bases respectively, with 21 bases between them. The CDR3 length is 17 residues. The CDR3 DNA reads TGTGCCAGCAGCTTAAGCGGCTTGCTAGCTCATGGGGATACGCAGTATTTT. Translated: CASSLSGLLAHGDTQYF.

The chain uses TRBV7-8 and TRBJ2-6; TRBD2 is a possible D gene (6 bases). Germline CDR1 SGHVS, CDR2 FQNEAQ. Trimming left V 4 bases short and J 4 bases short, with 14 bases between. The CDR3 is 16 residues long. For the CDR3, the DNA is TGTGCCAGCAGCTCGACTAGGATGAGAGGGGCCAACGTCCTGACTTTC. Its protein product is CASSSTRMRGANVLTF.

J is TRBJ2-5 and V is TRBV24-1; D gene uncertain. V dropped 3 bases and J dropped 4 bases, with 8 bases sitting between them. This CDR3 is 13 amino acids long. In germline, CDR1 is KGHDR, CDR2 SFDVKD. The CDR3 nucleotides are TGTGCCACCAGTGATATGGTGGGAGAGACCCAGTACTTC. As protein: CATSDMVGETQYF.

The chain links TRBV4-3 to TRBJ2-5; 8 bases align to TRBD2. Germline V gene sequence: CDR1 LGHNA, CDR2 YSLEER. Unmatched junction bases numbered 3, after V lost 0 bases and J lost 9 bases. This CDR3 has 13 residues. CDR3 region: CASSQERRGAQYF. The DNA for the CDR3 is TGCGCCAGCAGCCAAGAGCGGCGGGGGGCCCAGTACTTC.